This TCR beta chain is drawn from a study of blood T cell repertoires in COVID-19. CDR1 MDHEN and CDR2 SYDVKM come from the germline V gene. CDR3 length equals 16 residues. V gave up 8 bases and J gave up 1 base, with 19 bases separating them. Original processing notes: It was from reference gene primer amplification that nucleated cell counts were estimated. Measured with immunoSEQ multiplex PCR; TCRdb has only the in-frame clones, and not every one. Clone size and V and J calls were adopted from that table, with D and trimming inferred from the DNA. In the table there are roughly 100,000 clones, 85% of which are singletons.

Sequenced sample: peripheral blood. The sequence was collected from a human donor in a cohort sampled during active COVID-19. The chain joins TRBV28 to TRBJ2-3; a weak D match, TRBD1 (6 bases). CDR3 sequence reads: CASFPGGGYRTDTQYF. The CDR3 nucleotides read TGTGCCAGCTTCCCTGGGGGCGGGTATCGCACAGATACGCAGTATTTT.